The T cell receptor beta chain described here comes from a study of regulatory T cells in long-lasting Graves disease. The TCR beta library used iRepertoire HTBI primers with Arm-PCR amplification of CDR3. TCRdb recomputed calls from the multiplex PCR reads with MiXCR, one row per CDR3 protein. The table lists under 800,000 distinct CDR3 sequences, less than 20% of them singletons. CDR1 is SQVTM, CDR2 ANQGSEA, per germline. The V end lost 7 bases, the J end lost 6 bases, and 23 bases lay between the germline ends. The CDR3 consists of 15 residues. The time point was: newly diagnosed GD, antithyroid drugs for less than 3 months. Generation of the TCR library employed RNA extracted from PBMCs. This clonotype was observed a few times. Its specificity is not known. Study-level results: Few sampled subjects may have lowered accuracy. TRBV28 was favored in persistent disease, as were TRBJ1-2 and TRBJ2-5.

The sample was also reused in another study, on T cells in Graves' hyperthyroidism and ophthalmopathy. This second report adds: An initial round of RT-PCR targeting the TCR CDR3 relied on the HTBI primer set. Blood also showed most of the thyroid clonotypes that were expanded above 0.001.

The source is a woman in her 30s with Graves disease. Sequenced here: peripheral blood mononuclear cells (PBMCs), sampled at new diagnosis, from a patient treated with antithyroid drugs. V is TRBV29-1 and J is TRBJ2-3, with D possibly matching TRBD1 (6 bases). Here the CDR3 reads CSARDGQSLADTQYF. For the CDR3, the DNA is TGCAGCGCTAGGGACGGACAGTCCTTAGCGGATACGCAGTATTTT.